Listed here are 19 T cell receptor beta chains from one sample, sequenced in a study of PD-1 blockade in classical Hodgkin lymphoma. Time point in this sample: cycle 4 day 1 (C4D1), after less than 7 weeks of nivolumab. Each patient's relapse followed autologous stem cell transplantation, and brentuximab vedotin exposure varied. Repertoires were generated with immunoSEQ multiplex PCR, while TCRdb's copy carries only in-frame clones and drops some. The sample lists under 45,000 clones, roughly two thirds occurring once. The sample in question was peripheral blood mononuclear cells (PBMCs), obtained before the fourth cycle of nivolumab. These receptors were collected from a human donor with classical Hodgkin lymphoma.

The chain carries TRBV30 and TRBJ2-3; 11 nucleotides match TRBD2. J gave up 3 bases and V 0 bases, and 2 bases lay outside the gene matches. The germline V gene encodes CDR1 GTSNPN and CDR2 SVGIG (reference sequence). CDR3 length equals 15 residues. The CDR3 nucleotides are TGTGCCTGGAGTGTAGTAGCGGGAGGGACAGATACGCAGTATTTT. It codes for CAWSVVAGGTDTQYF.

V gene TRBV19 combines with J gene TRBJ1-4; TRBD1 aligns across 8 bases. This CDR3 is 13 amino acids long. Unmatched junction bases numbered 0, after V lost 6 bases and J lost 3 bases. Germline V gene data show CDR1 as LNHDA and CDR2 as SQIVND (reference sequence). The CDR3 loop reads CASRDRANEKLFF. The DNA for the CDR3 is TGTGCCAGTAGGGACAGGGCTAATGAAAAACTGTTTTTT.

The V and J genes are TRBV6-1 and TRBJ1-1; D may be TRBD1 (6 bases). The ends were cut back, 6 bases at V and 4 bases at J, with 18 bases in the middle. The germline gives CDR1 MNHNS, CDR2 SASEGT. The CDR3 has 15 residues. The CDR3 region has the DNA TGTGCCAGCAGCCCCCGGGGGCGGGTGATCACTGAAGCTTTCTTT. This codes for CASSPRGRVITEAFF.

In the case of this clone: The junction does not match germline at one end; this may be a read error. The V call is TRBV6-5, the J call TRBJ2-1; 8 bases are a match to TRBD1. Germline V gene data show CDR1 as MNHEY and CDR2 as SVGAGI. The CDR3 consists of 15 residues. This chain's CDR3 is CASTYSRTGPNEQFF. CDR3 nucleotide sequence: TGTGCCAGCACTTACTCGCGGACAGGGCCGAATGAGCAGTTCTTC.

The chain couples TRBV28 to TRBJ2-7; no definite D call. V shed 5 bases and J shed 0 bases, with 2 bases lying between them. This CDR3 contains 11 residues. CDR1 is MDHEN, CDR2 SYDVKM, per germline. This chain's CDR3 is CASSSSYEQYF. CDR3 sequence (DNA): TGTGCCAGCAGTAGCTCCTACGAGCAGTACTTC.

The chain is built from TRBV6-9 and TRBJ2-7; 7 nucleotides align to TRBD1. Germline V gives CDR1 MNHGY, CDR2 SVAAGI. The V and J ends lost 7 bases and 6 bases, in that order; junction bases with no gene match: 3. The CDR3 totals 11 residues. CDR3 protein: CASKGAGEQYF. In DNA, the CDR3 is TGTGCCAGCAAGGGGGCCGGCGAGCAGTACTTC.

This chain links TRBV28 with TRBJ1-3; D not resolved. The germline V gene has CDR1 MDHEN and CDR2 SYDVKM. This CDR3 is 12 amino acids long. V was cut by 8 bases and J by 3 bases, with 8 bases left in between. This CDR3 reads CASLGFGNTIYF. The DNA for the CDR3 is TGTGCCAGCCTGGGGTTTGGAAACACCATATATTTT.

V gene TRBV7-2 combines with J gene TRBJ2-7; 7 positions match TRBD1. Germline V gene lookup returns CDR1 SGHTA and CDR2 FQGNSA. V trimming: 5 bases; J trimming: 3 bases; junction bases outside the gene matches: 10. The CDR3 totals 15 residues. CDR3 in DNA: TGTGCCAGCAGCCTTCAGGGGGACACCTTCTACGAGCAGTACTTC. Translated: CASSLQGDTFYEQYF.

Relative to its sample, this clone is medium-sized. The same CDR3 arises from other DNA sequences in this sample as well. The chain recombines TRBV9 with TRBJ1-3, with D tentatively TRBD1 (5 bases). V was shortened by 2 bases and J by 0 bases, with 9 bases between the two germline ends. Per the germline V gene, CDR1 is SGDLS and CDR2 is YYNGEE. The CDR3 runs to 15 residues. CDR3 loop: CASSVEGASGNTIYF. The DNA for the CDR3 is TGTGCCAGCAGCGTTGAAGGGGCCTCTGGAAACACCATATATTTT.

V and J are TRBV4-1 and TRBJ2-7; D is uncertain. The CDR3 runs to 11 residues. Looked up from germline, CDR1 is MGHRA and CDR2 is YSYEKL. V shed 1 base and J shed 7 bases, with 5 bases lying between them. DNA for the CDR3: TGCGCCAGCAGCCAAGGACGGGAGCAGTACTTC. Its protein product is CASSQGREQYF.

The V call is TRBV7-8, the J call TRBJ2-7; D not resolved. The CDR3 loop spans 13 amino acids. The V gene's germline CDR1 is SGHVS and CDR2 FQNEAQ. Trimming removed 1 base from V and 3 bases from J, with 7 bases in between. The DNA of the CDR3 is TGTGCCAGCAGCTTAGTGGCCAGCTACGAGCAGTACTTC. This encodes CASSLVASYEQYF.

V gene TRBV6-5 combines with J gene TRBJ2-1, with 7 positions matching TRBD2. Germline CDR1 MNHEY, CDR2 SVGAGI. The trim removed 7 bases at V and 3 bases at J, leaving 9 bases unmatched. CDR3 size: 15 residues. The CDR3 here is CASTTTASGYNEQFF. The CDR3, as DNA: TGTGCCAGCACAACCACGGCTAGCGGCTACAATGAGCAGTTCTTC.

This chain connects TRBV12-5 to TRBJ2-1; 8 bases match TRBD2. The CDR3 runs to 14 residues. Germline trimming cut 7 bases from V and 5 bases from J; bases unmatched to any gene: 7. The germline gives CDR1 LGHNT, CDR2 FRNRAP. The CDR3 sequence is CASASSGSNNEQFF. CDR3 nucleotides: TGTGCTAGTGCCTCTAGCGGGTCCAACAATGAGCAGTTCTTC.

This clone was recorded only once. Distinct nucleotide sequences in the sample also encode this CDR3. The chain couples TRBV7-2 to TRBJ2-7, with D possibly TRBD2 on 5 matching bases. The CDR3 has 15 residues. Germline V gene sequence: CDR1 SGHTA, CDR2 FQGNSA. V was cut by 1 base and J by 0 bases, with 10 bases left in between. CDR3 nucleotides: TGTGCCAGCAGCTTAGGAAGAGGGAGCTCCTACGAGCAGTACTTC. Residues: CASSLGRGSSYEQYF.

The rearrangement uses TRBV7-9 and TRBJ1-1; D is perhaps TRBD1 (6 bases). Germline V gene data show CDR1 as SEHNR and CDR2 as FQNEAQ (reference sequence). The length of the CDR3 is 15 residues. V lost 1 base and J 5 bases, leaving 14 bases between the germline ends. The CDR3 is CASSLGRGAKTEAFF. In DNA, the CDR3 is TGTGCCAGCAGCTTAGGTCGGGGGGCGAAAACTGAAGCTTTCTTT. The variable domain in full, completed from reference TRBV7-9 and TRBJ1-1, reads DTGVSQNPRHKITKRGQNVTFRCDPISEHNRLYWYRQTLGQGPEFLTYFQNEAQLEKSRLLSDRFSAERPKGSFSTLEIQRTEQGDSAMYLCASSLGRGAKTEAFFGQGTRLTVV.

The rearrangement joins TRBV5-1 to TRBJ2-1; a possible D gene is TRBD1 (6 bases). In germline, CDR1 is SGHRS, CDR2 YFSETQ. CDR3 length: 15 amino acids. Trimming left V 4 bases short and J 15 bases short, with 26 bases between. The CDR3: CASSPVISEQGILFF. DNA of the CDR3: TGCGCCAGCAGCCCCGTGATAAGCGAACAGGGAATTTTGTTCTTC.

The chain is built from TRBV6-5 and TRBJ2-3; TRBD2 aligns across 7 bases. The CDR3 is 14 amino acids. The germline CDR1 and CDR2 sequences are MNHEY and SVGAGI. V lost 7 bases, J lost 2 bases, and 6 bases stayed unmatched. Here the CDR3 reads CASTESGITDTQYF. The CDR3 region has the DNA TGTGCCAGCACCGAGAGCGGGATCACAGATACGCAGTATTTT.

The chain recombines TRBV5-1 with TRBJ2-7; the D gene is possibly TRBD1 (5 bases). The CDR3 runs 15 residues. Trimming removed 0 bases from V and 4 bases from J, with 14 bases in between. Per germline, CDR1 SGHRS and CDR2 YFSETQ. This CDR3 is CASSLGGTTEYEQYF. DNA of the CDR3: TGCGCCAGCAGCTTGGGGGGCACCACCGAGTACGAGCAGTACTTC.

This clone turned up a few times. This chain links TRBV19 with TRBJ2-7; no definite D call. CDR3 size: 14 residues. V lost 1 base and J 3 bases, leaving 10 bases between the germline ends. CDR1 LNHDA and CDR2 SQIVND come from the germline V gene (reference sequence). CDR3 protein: CASSIAGTDYEQYF. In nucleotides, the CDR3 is TGTGCCAGTAGTATAGCAGGTACGGACTACGAGCAGTACTTC.